The T cell receptor (beta chain) under discussion was sequenced for a study of vaccination effects on CD4 cells after COVID-19. Turning to the study itself: Post-vaccine draws lagged the second dose by a median of 72 days.

Study-wide points: Clones from infection and from vaccination both contracted markedly late after vaccination.

A remark on this clone: What it binds is not known.

Assay used: immunoSEQ multiplex PCR; TCRdb lists only in-frame clones, some missing. This table has approximately 28,000 clones, over 65% appearing once. Ahead of sequencing, the ViraFEST assay grew antigen-specific CD4+ T cells using viral peptide pools. Upon completion of about eleven days in culture, CD4+ T cells were isolated. Participants completed two doses of the BNT162b2 or mRNA-1273 vaccine. The clonotype comes from a human donor who received a COVID-19 vaccine. The sequenced sample was CD4+ T cells from PBMCs cultured with HCoV-NL63 spike peptides, obtained after COVID-19 vaccination.

As DNA, the CDR3 is TGTGCCAGCAGCCAGAGGTTGTCAGGGCAAGGCAATGAGCAGTTCTTC. Translating it yields CASSQRLSGQGNEQFF. This sequence joins TRBV3-1 (or the pseudogene TRBV3-2) and TRBJ2-1; maybe TRBD1 (5 bases). V lost 3 bases and J lost 6, with 18 bases in between. This CDR3 has 16 residues. Germline lookup yields CDR1 LGHDT and CDR2 YNNKEL (reference sequence).